Given below is one T cell receptor beta chain in context. What it recognizes is unknown. Second doses were pooled across both intervals (about 4 or about 12 weeks). Germline V gene data show CDR1 as MNHNY and CDR2 as SVGAGI (reference sequence). V was trimmed by 9 bases and J by 0 bases, leaving 17 bases between them. This CDR3 is built from 15 residues. This sample is part of a study of T cell responses to AZD1222 COVID-19 vaccine. Study-wide results and limits: The study sampled repertoires only after the peak T cell response. Per reports, nearly half of all spike-specific TCRs target regions that are unmutated in variants.

The table came from immunoSEQ multiplex PCR; TCRdb's copy has only in-frame clones and leaves some out. The sample yields 140,000 to 150,000 clones, about 90% seen once. This receptor was obtained from an adult who received the AZD1222 COVID-19 vaccine. The chain carries TRBV6-6 and TRBJ2-5; possibly TRBD1 for D (6 bases). Sequencing used peripheral blood, obtained 28 days after the second AZD1222 dose. CDR3 DNA: TGTGCCAGTTTGGAGCGGCAGGGGCACCAAGAGACCCAGTACTTC. It yields the protein CASLERQGHQETQYF.